This T cell receptor (beta chain) came from a study of blood T cells in healthy people across ages. Points from the study as a whole: A strong correlation was seen between TCR beta diversity and naive T cell percentage.

V shed 6 bases and J shed 1 base, with 9 bases lying between them. The CDR3 has 13 residues. Peripheral blood was drawn, ten milliliters per donor. For the second PCR, which ran for about 6 to 11 cycles, a sample-barcoded 5' primer and a J-beta primer mix were used. Using its own MiXCR run on the 5' RACE reads, TCRdb lists one record per CDR3 protein. Of over 1.5 million distinct CDR3 sequences in the sample, approximately 50% were seen once. This clonotype has a handful of counts. Its antigen is not identified. The material sequenced was blood. This chain uses TRBV12-3 or TRBV12-4 with TRBJ1-1, with D perhaps matching TRBD1 (5 bases). The receptor's source is a middle-aged woman in good health. This CDR3 reads CASRLTENTEAFF. DNA for the CDR3: TGTGCCAGCAGATTGACAGAGAACACTGAAGCTTTCTTT.